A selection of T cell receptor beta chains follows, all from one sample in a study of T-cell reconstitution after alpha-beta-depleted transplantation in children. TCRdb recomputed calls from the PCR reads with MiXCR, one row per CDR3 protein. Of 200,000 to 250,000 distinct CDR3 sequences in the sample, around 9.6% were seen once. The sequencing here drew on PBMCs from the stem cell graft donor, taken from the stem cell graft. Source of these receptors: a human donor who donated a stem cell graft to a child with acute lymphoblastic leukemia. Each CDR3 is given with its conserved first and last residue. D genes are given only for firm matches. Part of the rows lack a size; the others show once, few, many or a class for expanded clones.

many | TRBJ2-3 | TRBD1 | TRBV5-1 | TGCGCCAGCAGCCTGACCGGGACAGGCTTCAGAGATACGCAGTATTTT | CASSLTGTGFRDTQYF
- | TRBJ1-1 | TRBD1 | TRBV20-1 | TGCAGTGCAGTGGACAGGAGGAACACTGAAGCTTTCTTT | CSAVDRRNTEAFF
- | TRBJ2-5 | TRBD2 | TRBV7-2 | TGTGCCAGCAGAGCTTCGGGACTAGCCGGCGAGACCCAGTACTTC | CASRASGLAGETQYF
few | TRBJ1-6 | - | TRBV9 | TGTGCCAGCAGCGTGGACAGCCACGCCCTCCACTTT | CASSVDSHALHF
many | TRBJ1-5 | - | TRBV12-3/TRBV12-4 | TGTGCCAGTAAGGAAAGCAATCAGCCCCAGCATTTT | CASKESNQPQHF
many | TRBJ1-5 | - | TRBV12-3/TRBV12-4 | TGTGCCAGCTCGACAGGCAATCAGCCCCAGCATTTT | CASSTGNQPQHF
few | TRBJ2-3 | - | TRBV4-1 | TGCGCCAGCAGCCCGGCCCCTTTTGGGACAGATACGCAGTATTTT | CASSPAPFGTDTQYF
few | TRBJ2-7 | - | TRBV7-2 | TGTGCCAGCAGCTCCGGACGGAAGTACGAGCAGTACTTC | CASSSGRKYEQYF
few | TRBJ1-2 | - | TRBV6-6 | TGTGCCAGCAGTTACGAGGGGCGAGGCTACACCTTC | CASSYEGRGYTF
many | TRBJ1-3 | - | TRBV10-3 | TGTGCCATCAGTGCCAGGGCTGGAAACACCATATATTTT | CAISARAGNTIYF
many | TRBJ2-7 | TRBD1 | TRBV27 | TGTGCCAGCAGCCGACACTCCGGGACAGCAACTTACGAGCAGTACTTC | CASSRHSGTATYEQYF
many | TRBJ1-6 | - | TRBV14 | TGTGCCAGCAGCCAAGGCAACCCACCCCTCCACTTT | CASSQGNPPLHF
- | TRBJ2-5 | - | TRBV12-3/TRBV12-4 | TGTGCCAGCAGGGCCTTTGGGGGGGGGGCCGAGACCCAGTACTTC | CASRAFGGGAETQYF
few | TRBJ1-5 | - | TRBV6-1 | TGTGCCAGCAGTGAAGCGCCAGGGATGGGCAATCAGCCCCAGCATTTT | CASSEAPGMGNQPQHF
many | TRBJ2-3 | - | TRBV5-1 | TGCGCCAGCAGCTTGCACACAGATACGCAGTATTTT | CASSLHTDTQYF
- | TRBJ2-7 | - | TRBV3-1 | TGTGCCAGCAGCCAGATGACGACAGGATCCTACGAGCAGTACTTC | CASSQMTTGSYEQYF
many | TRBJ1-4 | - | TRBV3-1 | TGTGCCAGCAGCCATGTGGGGGACCAGAACGGAAAACTGTTTTTT | CASSHVGDQNGKLFF
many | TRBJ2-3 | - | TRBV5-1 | TGCGCCAGCAGCTTGAGTCACGGGTCAGTTGTTGTGTCGGATTTTGGATGGTATTTT | CASSLSHGSVVVSDFGWYF
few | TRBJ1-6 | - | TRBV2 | TGTGCCAGCAGTTCCGAGACAGCTTATAATTCACCCCTCCACTTT | CASSSETAYNSPLHF
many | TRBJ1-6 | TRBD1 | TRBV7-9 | TGTGCCAGCAGCAAGGAACCGGGACAGCTAAATTCACCCCTCCACTTT | CASSKEPGQLNSPLHF
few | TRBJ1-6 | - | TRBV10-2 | TGCGCCACGGGGCCTGGGAATTCACCCCTCCACTTT | CATGPGNSPLHF
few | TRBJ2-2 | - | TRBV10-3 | TGTGCCATCAGCTCCGGGACGGTTCAAACCGGGGAGCTGTTTTTT | CAISSGTVQTGELFF
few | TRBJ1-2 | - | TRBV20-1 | TGCAGTGCTAGACATGAGACCGCGTATGGCTACACCTTC | CSARHETAYGYTF
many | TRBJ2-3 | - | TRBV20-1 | TGCAGTGCTAGGTGGGGGGAAAGCACAGATACGCAGTATTTT | CSARWGESTDTQYF
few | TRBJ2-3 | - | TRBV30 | TGTGCCTGGAGTCAGACCCGGGGTGGCACAGATACGCAGTATTTT | CAWSQTRGGTDTQYF
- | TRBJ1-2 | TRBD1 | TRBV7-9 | TGTGCCAGCAGCTCCGGCCAACTTACAGGGGAGAACGGCTACACCTTC | CASSSGQLTGENGYTF
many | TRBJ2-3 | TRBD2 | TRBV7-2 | TGTGCCAGCAGCTTAGGGGTAGCGGGTCGAGGTGGATACACGCAGTATTTT | CASSLGVAGRGGYTQYF
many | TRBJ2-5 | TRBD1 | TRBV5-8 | TGTGCCAGCAGCTTGGCCGACAGGGGGCGGCGGGAGACCCAGTACTTC | CASSLADRGRRETQYF
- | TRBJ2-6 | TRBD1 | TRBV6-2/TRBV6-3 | TGTGCCAGCGATCGAGCCGGGACAGGGGGCGCGAGTGGGGCCAACGTCCTGACTTTC | CASDRAGTGGASGANVLTF
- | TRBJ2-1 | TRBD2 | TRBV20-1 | TGCAGTGCCCAGGGGCGACTAGCGGGGTACAATGAGCAGTTCTTC | CSAQGRLAGYNEQFF
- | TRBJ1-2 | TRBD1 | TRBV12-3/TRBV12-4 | TGTGCCAGCAGTCCGCCGACAGGGGCCGACTTCATTAACTATGGCTACACCTTC | CASSPPTGADFINYGYTF
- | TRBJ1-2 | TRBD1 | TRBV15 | TGTGCCACCAGCAGTCTGACAGGGGAAAATGGCTACACCTTC | CATSSLTGENGYTF
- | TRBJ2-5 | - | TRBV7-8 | TGTGCCAGCAGCTTAACTGGGGCGGGGGCTCAGGAGACCCAGTACTTC | CASSLTGAGAQETQYF
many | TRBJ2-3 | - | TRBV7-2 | TGTGCCAGCAGGATCTCGCTTGGGGGGCCAAAAACAGATACGCAGTATTTT | CASRISLGGPKTDTQYF
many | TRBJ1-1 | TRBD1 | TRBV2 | TGTGCCAGCAGTGACAGGACAGGCACTGAAGCTTTCTTT | CASSDRTGTEAFF
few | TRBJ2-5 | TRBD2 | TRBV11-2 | TGTGCCAGCAGCTCCGGGACTAGACACCAAGAGACCCAGTACTTC | CASSSGTRHQETQYF
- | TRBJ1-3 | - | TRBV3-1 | TGTGCCAGCAGCCAAGATCCCCGATCTGGAAACACCATATATTTT | CASSQDPRSGNTIYF